These 12 T cell receptor beta chains share one sample of origin, sequenced in a study of beta chain features in type 1 diabetes. Since all of the isolated RNA was reverse transcribed, expressed TCRB transcripts were what got sequenced. Profiling relied on immunoSEQ multiplex PCR, and the TCRdb table lists in-frame clones only, not all of them. The profile shows 110,000 to 150,000 clones, less than 9% of them singletons. Sequencing was performed on central memory CD4+ T cells from blood. Receptors originate from a woman in her 30s in good health.

The CDR3 DNA reads as TGTGCCAGCAGAAGGACAGGGCCTACCGAGACCCAGTACTTC. It specifies CASRRTGPTETQYF. The J gene is TRBJ2-5, the V gene TRBV27; TRBD1 matches at 8 bases. The ends lost 6 bases at V and 5 bases at J; junction bases unmatched: 8. There are 14 residues in the CDR3. CDR1 MNHEY and CDR2 SMNVEV come from the germline V gene (reference sequence).

A few counts support this clone. The J gene is TRBJ2-2, the V gene TRBV19; 7 bases match TRBD1. The CDR3 covers 18 residues. With 7 bases clipped from V and 7 bases from J, the junction kept 21 bases outside the gene matches. Germline CDR1 LNHDA, CDR2 SQIVND (reference sequence). The CDR3 sequence: CASTRGGMAGGPVGELFF. For the CDR3, the DNA is TGTGCCAGTACCCGAGGAGGTATGGCAGGGGGTCCGGTCGGGGAGCTGTTTTTT.

V is TRBV11-2 and J is TRBJ2-2; D is uncertain. The CDR3 totals 13 residues. V lost 6 bases and J lost 3, with 8 bases in between. Germline CDR1 reads SGHAT; CDR2 reads FQNNGV. Written as DNA, the CDR3 is TGTGCCAGCAGACTTGGGCACACCGGGGAGCTGTTTTTT. Translation gives CASRLGHTGELFF. The full variable domain, completed using reference TRBV11-2 and TRBJ2-2, is EAGVAQSPRYKIIEKRQSVAFWCNPISGHATLYWYQQILGQGPKLLIQFQNNGVVDDSQLPKDRFSAERLKGVDSTLKIQPAKLEDSAVYLCASRLGHTGELFFGEGSRLTVL.

CDR3 residues: CASSQDVAGGGEFF. The CDR3 DNA follows: TGCGCCAGCAGCCAAGATGTAGCGGGAGGGGGAGAATTCTTC. This chain connects TRBV4-3 to TRBJ2-1; 11 nucleotides agree with TRBD2. This CDR3 has 14 residues. From germline, CDR1 is LGHNA and CDR2 YSLEER. With 0 bases clipped from V and 16 bases from J, the junction kept 8 bases outside the gene matches.

The table lists this clone with many counts. The chain is built from TRBV7-9 and TRBJ2-7, with D possibly matching TRBD2 (6 bases). Germline loops: CDR1 SEHNR, CDR2 FQNEAQ (reference sequence). Deletions cut 3 bases from V and 3 bases from J, with 9 bases between. This CDR3 has 13 residues. CDR3 nucleotides: TGTGCCAGCAGCTTCCCCGGGGGCTACGAGCAGTACTTC. Translated: CASSFPGGYEQYF.

This clone occurred a few times. The chain uses TRBV7-9 and TRBJ2-7; D not certain. V was shortened by 4 bases and J by 4 bases, with 11 bases between the two germline ends. The CDR3 is 13 residues long. Germline CDR1 is SEHNR and CDR2 is FQNEAQ (reference sequence). The CDR3, as DNA: TGTGCCAGCAGCTCCACCCCGGGTTACGAGCAGTACTTC. Translation gives CASSSTPGYEQYF.

There are a few counts of this clone. This chain uses TRBV29-1 with TRBJ1-1; 11 bases line up with TRBD1. After removal of 4 bases from V and 4 bases from J, the junction contained 8 bases not matched to a gene. This CDR3 has 15 amino acids. Germline CDR1 and CDR2: SQVTM and ANQGSEA. CDR3 protein: CSVGGSGTGGTEAFF. The DNA for the CDR3 is TGCAGCGTTGGGGGTTCCGGGACAGGGGGCACTGAAGCTTTCTTT. Using reference TRBV29-1 and TRBJ1-1 for the parts outside the CDR3, the full variable domain is SAVISQKPSRDICQRGTSLTIQCQVDSQVTMMFWYRQQPGQSLTLIATANQGSEATYESGFVIDKFPISRPNLTFSTLTVSNMSPEDSSIYLCSVGGSGTGGTEAFFGQGTRLTVV.

This clone has more than one count but fewer than ten. The DNA of the CDR3 is TGTGCCAGCATAGCAAGACAGGGGAGCTCCTACGAGCAGTACTTC. Translating gives CASIARQGSSYEQYF. The rearrangement joins TRBV6-1 to TRBJ2-7; 8 bases are shared with TRBD1. The length of the CDR3 is 15 residues. Germline V lookup: CDR1 MNHNS, CDR2 SASEGT. V trimming: 7 bases; J trimming: 0 bases; junction bases outside the gene matches: 8.

This clone came up a few times. The V gene is TRBV5-1, the J gene TRBJ2-7, with TRBD1 matching over 10 bases. Germline-derived CDR1 and CDR2 are SGHRS and YFSETQ. This CDR3 has 15 residues. The V and J ends lost 3 bases and 2 bases, in that order; junction bases with no gene match: 5. The CDR3 DNA reads as TGCGCCAGCAGCTGGGGTGGGACAGGGGCCTACGAGCAGTACTTC. It yields the protein CASSWGGTGAYEQYF.

The chain links TRBV6-6 to TRBJ2-7; TRBD1 might be the D (6 bases). The CDR3 loop spans 13 amino acids. V lost 5 bases to trimming and J lost 4 bases, with 12 bases between them. CDR1 is MNHNY, CDR2 SVGAGI, per germline (reference sequence). CDR3 bases: TGTGCCAGCAGTAGTACAGGGCCTTACGAGCAGTACTTC. Translation gives CASSSTGPYEQYF.

V and J are TRBV28 and TRBJ2-5, with 8 bases that match TRBD1. The DNA end lines up better with TRBJ2-7; the J call may be wrong. CDR1 is MDHEN and CDR2 is SYDVKM in the germline V gene. The CDR3 loop spans 15 amino acids. CDR3 sequence: CASSTTGTGVYEQYF. The CDR3 DNA sequence: TGTGCCAGCAGTACAACCGGGACAGGTGTCTACGAGCAGTACTTC.

This chain joins TRBV4-2 and TRBJ2-5, with 11 bases matching TRBD2. This CDR3 is built from 16 residues. Losses at the gene ends were 1 base for V and 3 bases for J; bases not matched to a gene: 4. The germline CDR1 and CDR2 sequences are LGHNA and YNFKEQ. This chain's CDR3 is CASSQVGTSGEETQYF. CDR3 coding DNA: TGTGCCAGCAGCCAAGTGGGGACTAGCGGAGAAGAGACCCAGTACTTC.